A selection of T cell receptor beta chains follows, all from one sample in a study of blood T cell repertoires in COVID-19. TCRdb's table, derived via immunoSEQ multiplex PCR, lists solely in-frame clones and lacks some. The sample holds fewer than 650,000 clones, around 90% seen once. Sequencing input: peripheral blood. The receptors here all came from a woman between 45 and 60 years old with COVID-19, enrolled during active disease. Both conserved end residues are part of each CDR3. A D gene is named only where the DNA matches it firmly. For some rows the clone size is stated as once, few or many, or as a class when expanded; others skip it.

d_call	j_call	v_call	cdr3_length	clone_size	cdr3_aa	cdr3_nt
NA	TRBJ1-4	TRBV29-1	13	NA	CSAVQPTNEKLFF	TGCAGCGCCGTACAGCCGACTAATGAAAAACTGTTTTTT
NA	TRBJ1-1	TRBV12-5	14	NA	CASGLNAVNTEAFF	TGTGCTAGTGGTTTGAACGCGGTGAACACTGAAGCTTTCTTT
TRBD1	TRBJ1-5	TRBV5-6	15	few	CASSPGQTNFQPQHF	TGTGCCAGCAGCCCGGGACAGACTAACTTTCAACCCCAGCATTTT
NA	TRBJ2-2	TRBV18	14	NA	CASSPPYTTGELFF	TGTGCCAGCTCACCACCCTATACCACCGGGGAGCTGTTTTTT
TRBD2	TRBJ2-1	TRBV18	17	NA	CASQRGGGTHSYNEQFF	TGTGCCAGCCAGAGGGGCGGGGGGACACACTCCTACAATGAGCAGTTCTTC
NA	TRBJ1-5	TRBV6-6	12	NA	CASSLHNQPQHF	TGTGCCAGCAGTCTTCACAATCAGCCCCAGCATTTT
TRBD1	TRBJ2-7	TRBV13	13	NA	CASSYDRVLEQYF	TGTGCCAGCAGCTACGACAGGGTCCTCGAGCAGTACTTC
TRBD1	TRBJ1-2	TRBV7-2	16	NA	CASSLAPWTGDYGYTF	TGTGCCAGCAGCTTAGCCCCTTGGACAGGGGACTATGGCTACACCTTC
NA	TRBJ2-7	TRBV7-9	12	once	CASMGISYEQYF	TGTGCCAGCATGGGCATCTCCTACGAGCAGTACTTC
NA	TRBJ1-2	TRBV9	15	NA	CASSVDPSGSYGYTF	TGTGCCAGCAGCGTAGATCCCTCGGGATCCTATGGCTACACCTTC
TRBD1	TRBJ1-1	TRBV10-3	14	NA	CAISERQGDTEAFF	TGTGCCATCAGTGAGAGACAGGGGGACACTGAAGCTTTCTTT
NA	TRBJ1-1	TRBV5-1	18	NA	CASSWGAGGASLNTEAFF	TGCGCCAGCAGCTGGGGGGCGGGGGGCGCGTCCCTGAACACTGAAGCTTTCTTT
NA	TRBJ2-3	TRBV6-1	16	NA	CASSDRKYREGDTQYF	TGTGCCAGCAGTGATAGGAAGTACAGGGAGGGAGATACGCAGTATTTT
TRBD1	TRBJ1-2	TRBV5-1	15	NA	CASSLNRGAGIGYTF	TGCGCCAGCAGCTTGAACAGGGGGGCCGGAATTGGCTACACCTTC
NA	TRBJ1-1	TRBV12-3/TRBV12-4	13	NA	CASSATGWTEAFF	TGTGCCAGCAGTGCTACAGGGTGGACTGAAGCTTTCTTT
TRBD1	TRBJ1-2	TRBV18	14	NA	CASSPSDRTAGYTF	TGTGCCAGCTCACCCTCGGACAGGACCGCCGGCTACACCTTC
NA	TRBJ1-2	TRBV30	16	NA	CACLEGISNNKAGYTF	TGTGCCTGCCTGGAGGGCATTTCCAACAACAAAGCTGGCTACACCTTC
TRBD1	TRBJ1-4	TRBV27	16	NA	CASGDYSGTGDEKLFF	TGTGCCAGCGGCGACTACTCCGGGACAGGGGATGAAAAACTGTTTTTT
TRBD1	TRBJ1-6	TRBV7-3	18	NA	CASTINPGTEHNNSPLHF	TGTGCCAGCACAATTAACCCCGGGACAGAACACAATAATTCACCCCTCCACTTT
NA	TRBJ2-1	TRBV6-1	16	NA	CASSEWGLRPNNEQFF	TGTGCCAGCAGTGAATGGGGCCTACGTCCCAACAATGAGCAGTTCTTC
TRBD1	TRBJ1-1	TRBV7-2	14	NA	CASSLGAGGTEAFF	TGTGCCAGCAGCTTAGGGGCAGGGGGGACTGAAGCTTTCTTT
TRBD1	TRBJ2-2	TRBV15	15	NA	CATSRGTGVLEELFF	TGTGCCACCAGCAGGGGGACAGGGGTGTTGGAGGAGCTGTTTTTT